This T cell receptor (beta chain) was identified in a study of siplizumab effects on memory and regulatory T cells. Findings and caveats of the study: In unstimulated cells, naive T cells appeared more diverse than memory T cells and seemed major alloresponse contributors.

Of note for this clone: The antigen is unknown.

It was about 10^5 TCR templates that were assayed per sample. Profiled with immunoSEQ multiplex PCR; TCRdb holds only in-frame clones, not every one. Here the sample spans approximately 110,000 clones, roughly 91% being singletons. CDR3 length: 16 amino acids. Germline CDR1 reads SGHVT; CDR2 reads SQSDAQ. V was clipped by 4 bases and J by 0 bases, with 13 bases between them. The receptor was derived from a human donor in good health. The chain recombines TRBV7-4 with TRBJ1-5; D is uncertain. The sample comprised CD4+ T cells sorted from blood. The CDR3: CASSYPRRYSNQPQHF. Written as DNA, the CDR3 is TGTGCCAGCAGCTACCCCCGGCGGTATAGCAATCAGCCCCAGCATTTT.